What follows is one TCR beta chain and its context. The junction had 17 bases not matched to a gene; V was cut back by 4 bases and J by 5 bases. Germline V gene data show CDR1 as SGHDN and CDR2 as FVKESK. The CDR3 has 18 amino acids. The data stem from a study of T cell changes during pregnancy in multiple sclerosis. Sequencing used immunoSEQ multiplex PCR; TCRdb keeps in-frame clones, though not all of them. The table has tens of thousands of clones, 93% seen once. This sample comprised CD4+ T cells from peripheral blood mononuclear cells, obtained before pregnancy. V usage is TRBV14 and J usage is TRBJ2-5; 9 bases line up with TRBD2. The receptor was isolated from a female donor with multiple sclerosis, enrolled in a pregnancy study. Here the CDR3 reads CASSRFGTSKHLGETQYF. The CDR3 DNA reads as TGTGCCAGCAGCCGCTTCGGGACTAGCAAACACTTGGGGGAGACCCAGTACTTC.